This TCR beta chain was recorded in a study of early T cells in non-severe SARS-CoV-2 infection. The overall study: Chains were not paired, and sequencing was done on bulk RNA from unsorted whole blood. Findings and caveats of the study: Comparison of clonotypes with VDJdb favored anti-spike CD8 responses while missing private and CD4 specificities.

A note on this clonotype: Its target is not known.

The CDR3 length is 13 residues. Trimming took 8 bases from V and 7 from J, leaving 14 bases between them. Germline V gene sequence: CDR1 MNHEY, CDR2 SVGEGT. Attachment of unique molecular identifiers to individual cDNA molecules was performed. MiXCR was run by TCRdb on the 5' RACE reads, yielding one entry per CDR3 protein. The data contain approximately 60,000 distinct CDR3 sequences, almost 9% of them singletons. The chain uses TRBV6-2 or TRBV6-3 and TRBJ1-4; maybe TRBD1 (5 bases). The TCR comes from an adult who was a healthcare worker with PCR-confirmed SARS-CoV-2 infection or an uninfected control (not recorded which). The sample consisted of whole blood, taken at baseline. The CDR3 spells CASSRDGIEKLFF. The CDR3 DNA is TGTGCCAGCTCACGGGACGGCATTGAAAAACTGTTTTTT.